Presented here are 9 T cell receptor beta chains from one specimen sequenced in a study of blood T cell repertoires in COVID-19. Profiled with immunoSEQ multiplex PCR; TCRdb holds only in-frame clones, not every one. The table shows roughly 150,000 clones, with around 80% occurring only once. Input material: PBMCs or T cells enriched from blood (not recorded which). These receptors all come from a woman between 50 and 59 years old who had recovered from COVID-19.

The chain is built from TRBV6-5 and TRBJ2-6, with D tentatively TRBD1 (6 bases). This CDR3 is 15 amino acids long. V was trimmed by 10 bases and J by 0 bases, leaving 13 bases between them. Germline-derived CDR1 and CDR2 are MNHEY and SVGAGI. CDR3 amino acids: CAIHRVSSGANVLTF. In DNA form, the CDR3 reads TGTGCCATCCACAGGGTCAGCTCTGGGGCCAACGTCCTGACTTTC.

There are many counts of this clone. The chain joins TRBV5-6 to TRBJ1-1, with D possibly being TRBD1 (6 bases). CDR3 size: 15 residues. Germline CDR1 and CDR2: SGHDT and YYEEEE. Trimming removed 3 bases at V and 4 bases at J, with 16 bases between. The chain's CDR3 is CASSSRRAGATEAFF. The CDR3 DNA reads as TGTGCCAGCAGCTCAAGGCGGGCAGGGGCCACTGAAGCTTTCTTT.

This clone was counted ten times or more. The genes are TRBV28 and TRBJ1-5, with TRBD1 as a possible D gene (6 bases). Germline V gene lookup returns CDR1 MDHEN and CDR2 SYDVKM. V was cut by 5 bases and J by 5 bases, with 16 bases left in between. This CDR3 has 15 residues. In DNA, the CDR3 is TGTGCCAGCAGTCCGGGTGGCGGGGGCTATCAGCCCCAGCATTTT. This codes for CASSPGGGGYQPQHF.

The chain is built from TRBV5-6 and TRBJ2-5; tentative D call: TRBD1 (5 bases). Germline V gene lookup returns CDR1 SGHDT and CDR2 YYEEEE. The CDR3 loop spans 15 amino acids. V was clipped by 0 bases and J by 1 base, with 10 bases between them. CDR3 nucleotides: TGTGCCAGCAGCTTGGGGGGCTTGTCCCAAGAGACCCAGTACTTC. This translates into CASSLGGLSQETQYF. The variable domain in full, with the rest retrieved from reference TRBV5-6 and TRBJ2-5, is DAGVTQSPTHLIKTRGQQVTLRCSPKSGHDTVSWYQQALGQGPQFIFQYYEEEERQRGNFPDRFSGHQFPNYSSELNVNALLLGDSALYLCASSLGGLSQETQYFGPGTRLLVL.

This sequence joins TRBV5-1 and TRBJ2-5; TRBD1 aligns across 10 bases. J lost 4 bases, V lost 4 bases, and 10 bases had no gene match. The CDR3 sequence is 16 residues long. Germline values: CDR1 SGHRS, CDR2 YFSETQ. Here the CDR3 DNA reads TGCGCCAGCAGCACGGGACAGGGGACGGGGACAGAGACCCAGTACTTC. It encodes CASSTGQGTGTETQYF. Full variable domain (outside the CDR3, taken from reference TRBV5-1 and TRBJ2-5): KAGVTQTPRYLIKTRGQQVTLSCSPISGHRSVSWYQQTPGQGLQFLFEYFSETQRNKGNFPGRFSGRQFSNSRSEMNVSTLELGDSALYLCASSTGQGTGTETQYFGPGTRLLVL.

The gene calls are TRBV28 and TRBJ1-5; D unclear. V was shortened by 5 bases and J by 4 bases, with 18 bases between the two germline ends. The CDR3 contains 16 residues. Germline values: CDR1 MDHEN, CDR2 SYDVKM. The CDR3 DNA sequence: TGTGCCAGCAGTCCCTCGGGGAGTCGGGTTAATCAGCCCCAGCATTTT. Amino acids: CASSPSGSRVNQPQHF.

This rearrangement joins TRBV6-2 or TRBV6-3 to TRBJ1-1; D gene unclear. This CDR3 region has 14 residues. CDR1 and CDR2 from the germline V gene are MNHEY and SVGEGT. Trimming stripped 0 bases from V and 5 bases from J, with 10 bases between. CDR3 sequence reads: CASSYSRGDTEAFF. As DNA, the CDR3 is TGTGCCAGCAGTTACTCTCGGGGAGATACTGAAGCTTTCTTT.

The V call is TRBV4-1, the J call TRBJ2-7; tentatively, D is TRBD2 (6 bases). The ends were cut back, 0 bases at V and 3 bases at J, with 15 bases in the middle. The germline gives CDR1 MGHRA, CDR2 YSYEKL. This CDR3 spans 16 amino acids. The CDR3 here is CASSQEPGRGFYEQYF. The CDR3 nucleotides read TGCGCCAGCAGCCAAGAACCGGGACGGGGGTTCTACGAGCAGTACTTC.

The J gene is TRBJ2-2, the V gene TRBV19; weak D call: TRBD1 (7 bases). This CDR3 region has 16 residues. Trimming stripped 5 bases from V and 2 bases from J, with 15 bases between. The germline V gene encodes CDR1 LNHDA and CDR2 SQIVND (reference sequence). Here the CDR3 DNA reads TGTGCCAGTAGTGTGACAGGGACTCTCAACACCGGGGAGCTGTTTTTT. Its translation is CASSVTGTLNTGELFF.